Below, one T cell receptor beta chain is given with its context. The data stem from a study of OX40 agonist ivuxolimab in advanced cancers. Study-level background: The treatment was a fully human IgG2 OX40 agonist, ivuxolimab.

Profiling relied on immunoSEQ multiplex PCR, and the TCRdb table lists in-frame clones only, not all of them. The data show around 46,000 clones, about 90% seen once. Blood got drawn at baseline, again on cycle 4 day 1, and then on cycle 7 day 1. Specimen: CD4+ or CD8+ T cells sorted from blood, collected in a trial of the OX40 agonist ivuxolimab. The clonotype comes from an adult with an advanced solid tumor such as melanoma, head and neck, liver or kidney cancer.

The CDR3 is CASSDPDRGRLTGELFF. The DNA of the CDR3 is TGTGCCAGCAGTGACCCGGACAGGGGAAGGTTGACCGGGGAGCTGTTTTTT. The genes are TRBV6-1 and TRBJ2-2; 9 bases map to TRBD1. J was trimmed by 5 bases and V by 3 bases; bases with no gene match: 10. This CDR3 is built from 17 residues. Germline V CDR1 and CDR2: MNHNS, SASEGT.